Listed below are T cell receptor beta chains from one sample, sequenced in a study of cytomegalovirus exposure and HLA in healthy donors. Sequencing was performed with immunoSEQ multiplex PCR; in TCRdb, only in-frame clones are kept and a portion is missing. The sample yields 150,000 or so clones, almost 80% seen once. Material: PBMCs. These receptors all come from a female donor in good health and CMV-seronegative. Both conserved end residues are part of each CDR3. D genes are given only for firm matches. A clone size is listed for some rows: how often the clone was seen (once, few, many), or a class if it is expanded.

size: -
V: TRBV11-2
D: TRBD1
J: TRBJ2-2
CDR3: CASSLVAGTANTGELFF
DNA: TGTGCCAGCAGCTTAGTTGCCGGGACAGCCAACACCGGGGAGCTGTTTTTT

size: once
V: TRBV28
D: TRBD1
J: TRBJ2-1
CDR3: CASSTRQGATYNEQFF
DNA: TGTGCCAGCAGCACTAGACAGGGGGCAACCTACAATGAGCAGTTCTTC

size: -
V: TRBV27
D: -
J: TRBJ2-1
CDR3: CASSPYRAPSYNEQFF
DNA: TGTGCCAGCAGTCCATACCGAGCGCCCTCCTACAATGAGCAGTTCTTC

size: -
V: TRBV13
D: -
J: TRBJ1-2
CDR3: CASSTGVAAANYGYTF
DNA: TGTGCCAGCAGTACCGGGGTGGCGGCAGCTAACTATGGCTACACCTTC

size: -
V: TRBV10-3
D: -
J: TRBJ1-4
CDR3: CAISELAQNEKLFF
DNA: TGTGCCATCAGTGAGTTGGCCCAAAATGAAAAACTGTTTTTT

size: -
V: TRBV4-1
D: -
J: TRBJ1-1
CDR3: CASSQGIRERAFF
DNA: TGCGCCAGCAGCCAAGGTATCCGGGAGCGCGCTTTCTTT

size: once
V: TRBV5-1
D: -
J: TRBJ1-3
CDR3: CASSLEGPGNTIYF
DNA: TGCGCCAGCAGCTTGGAGGGGCCGGGAAACACCATATATTTT

size: -
V: TRBV9
D: TRBD2
J: TRBJ2-3
CDR3: CASSVHSGVSTDTQYF
DNA: TGTGCCAGCAGCGTACATAGCGGGGTCTCCACAGATACGCAGTATTTT

size: -
V: TRBV6-6
D: -
J: TRBJ1-2
CDR3: CASSPGGVGEGGYTF
DNA: TGTGCCAGCAGCCCTGGCGGGGTTGGGGAGGGGGGCTACACCTTC

size: once
V: TRBV6-6
D: -
J: TRBJ1-6
CDR3: CASSYSTQGNSPLHF
DNA: TGTGCCAGCAGTTACTCCACCCAGGGTAATTCACCCCTCCACTTT

size: -
V: TRBV9
D: TRBD2
J: TRBJ2-7
CDR3: CASSVTGTSGSYEQYF
DNA: TGTGCCAGCAGCGTAACCGGGACTAGCGGTTCCTACGAGCAGTACTTC

size: once
V: TRBV5-6
D: TRBD1
J: TRBJ1-1
CDR3: CASSPTGVPEAFF
DNA: TGTGCCAGCAGCCCCACAGGGGTTCCTGAAGCTTTCTTT

size: -
V: TRBV5-1
D: -
J: TRBJ2-7
CDR3: CASSSAPGGTYEQYF
DNA: TGCGCCAGCAGCTCAGCCCCGGGGGGCACCTACGAGCAGTACTTC

size: -
V: TRBV28
D: -
J: TRBJ2-7
CDR3: CASSLLTWGQQYEQYF
DNA: TGTGCCAGCAGCCTCTTAACATGGGGGCAACAGTACGAGCAGTACTTC

size: -
V: TRBV28
D: -
J: TRBJ2-7
CDR3: CASKLGDYEQYF
DNA: TGTGCCTCCAAACTCGGGGACTACGAGCAGTACTTC

size: -
V: TRBV6-5
D: TRBD1
J: TRBJ2-1
CDR3: CASSEPGQGNEQFF
DNA: TGTGCCAGCAGTGAGCCGGGACAGGGGAATGAGCAGTTCTTC

size: -
V: TRBV10-1
D: TRBD2
J: TRBJ2-2
CDR3: CASHPRLALNTGELFF
DNA: TGCGCCAGCCACCCGAGACTAGCATTGAACACCGGGGAGCTGTTTTTT

size: -
V: TRBV2
D: -
J: TRBJ1-1
CDR3: CASSEGTGGRGTEAFF
DNA: TGTGCCAGCAGTGAGGGTACGGGGGGGCGCGGCACTGAAGCTTTCTTT

size: once
V: TRBV29-1
D: TRBD1
J: TRBJ1-4
CDR3: CSVIRDSNEKLFF
DNA: TGCAGCGTTATCCGGGACAGTAATGAAAAACTGTTTTTT

size: -
V: TRBV2
D: TRBD1
J: TRBJ1-1
CDR3: CASSPRQGASEAFF
DNA: TGTGCCAGCAGCCCCAGACAGGGGGCCTCTGAAGCTTTCTTT

size: -
V: TRBV6-5
D: -
J: TRBJ2-1
CDR3: CAHQQGGREVGFF
DNA: TGTGCCCACCAGCAAGGGGGGAGGGAGGTCGGGTTCTTC

size: few
V: TRBV7-9
D: TRBD1
J: TRBJ2-7
CDR3: CASSSATGTVLYEQYF
DNA: TGTGCCAGCAGCTCAGCGACCGGGACAGTACTCTACGAGCAGTACTTC

size: once
V: TRBV5-1
D: -
J: TRBJ2-7
CDR3: CASSLDRAYEQYF
DNA: TGCGCCAGCAGCTTGGACAGGGCCTACGAGCAGTACTTC

size: -
V: TRBV9
D: -
J: TRBJ1-1
CDR3: CASSPRGGLNTEAFF
DNA: TGTGCCAGCAGCCCCAGGGGAGGGTTGAACACTGAAGCTTTCTTT

size: -
V: TRBV29-1
D: TRBD1
J: TRBJ2-1
CDR3: CSVPGQNNNEQFF
DNA: TGCAGCGTCCCGGGACAGAATAACAATGAGCAGTTCTTC

size: -
V: TRBV9
D: -
J: TRBJ1-2
CDR3: CASGRDNYGHTF
DNA: TGTGCCAGCGGACGGGATAACTATGGCCACACCTTC

size: -
V: TRBV9
D: -
J: TRBJ1-1
CDR3: CASNSGGGTEAFF
DNA: TGTGCCAGCAACTCGGGGGGGGGAACTGAAGCTTTCTTT

size: -
V: TRBV14
D: -
J: TRBJ2-7
CDR3: CASSLDTNTYEQYF
DNA: TGTGCCAGCAGCTTGGACACCAATACCTACGAGCAGTACTTC

size: -
V: TRBV7-9
D: -
J: TRBJ1-3
CDR3: CASSLRDFSGNTIYF
DNA: TGTGCCAGCAGCTTGCGGGACTTCTCTGGAAACACCATATATTTT

size: -
V: TRBV5-1
D: TRBD1
J: TRBJ1-3
CDR3: CASSTRGLGNTIYF
DNA: TGCGCCAGCAGCACCAGGGGGCTCGGAAACACCATATATTTT

size: -
V: TRBV7-6
D: -
J: TRBJ2-7
CDR3: CASSRLEGSYEQYF
DNA: TGTGCCAGCAGCCGTCTGGAGGGGAGCTACGAGCAGTACTTC

size: -
V: TRBV4-2
D: TRBD2
J: TRBJ2-5
CDR3: CASSATLAGGRETQYF
DNA: TGTGCCAGCAGCGCCACACTAGCGGGAGGTCGGGAGACCCAGTACTTC

size: -
V: TRBV28
D: -
J: TRBJ2-1
CDR3: CASSLGGRLYNEQFF
DNA: TGTGCCAGCAGTTTAGGGGGGAGGCTCTACAATGAGCAGTTCTTC

size: -
V: TRBV7-3
D: -
J: TRBJ1-5
CDR3: CASSLIGPRGTDQPQHF
DNA: TGTGCCAGCAGCTTGATCGGCCCCAGGGGTACGGATCAGCCCCAGCATTTT

size: -
V: TRBV6-1
D: -
J: TRBJ2-7
CDR3: CASSDWTGPYYEQYF
DNA: TGTGCCAGCAGTGACTGGACTGGACCATACTACGAGCAGTACTTC

size: -
V: TRBV28
D: -
J: TRBJ1-1
CDR3: CASSLGAPEAFF
DNA: TGTGCCAGCAGTTTGGGGGCCCCAGAAGCTTTCTTT

size: -
V: TRBV19
D: -
J: TRBJ2-5
CDR3: CASSDQLGQETQYF
DNA: TGTGCCAGTAGTGACCAACTAGGGCAGGAGACCCAGTACTTC

size: few
V: TRBV11-2
D: -
J: TRBJ2-3
CDR3: CASSNLIGSRADTQYF
DNA: TGTGCCAGCAGCAACCTCATCGGGAGCAGGGCAGATACGCAGTATTTT

size: -
V: TRBV10-3
D: -
J: TRBJ2-3
CDR3: CAISESPGIGTDTQYF
DNA: TGTGCCATCAGTGAGTCGCCGGGGATTGGCACAGATACGCAGTATTTT

size: few
V: TRBV11-2
D: TRBD1
J: TRBJ2-7
CDR3: CASSPTKRQGDYEQYF
DNA: TGTGCCAGCAGTCCAACCAAACGACAGGGTGACTACGAGCAGTACTTC

size: -
V: TRBV9
D: TRBD2
J: TRBJ2-3
CDR3: CASSSSLAGGPDTQYF
DNA: TGTGCCAGCAGCTCATCACTAGCGGGAGGGCCAGATACGCAGTATTTT

size: -
V: TRBV19
D: -
J: TRBJ1-5
CDR3: CASSIALEGPQHF
DNA: TGTGCCAGTAGTATTGCACTCGAGGGCCCCCAGCATTTT

size: few
V: TRBV4-3
D: -
J: TRBJ2-1
CDR3: CASSRGLSYNEQFF
DNA: TGCGCCAGCAGCCGCGGACTAAGCTACAATGAGCAGTTCTTC

size: -
V: TRBV5-1
D: -
J: TRBJ1-3
CDR3: CASSLEPGEQGGNTIYF
DNA: TGCGCCAGCAGCTTGGAGCCGGGGGAACAAGGGGGAAACACCATATATTTT

size: -
V: TRBV7-2
D: -
J: TRBJ1-2
CDR3: CASSLEGRAGYTF
DNA: TGTGCCAGCAGCTTAGAAGGCAGGGCGGGCTACACCTTC